This TCR beta chain is drawn from a study of blood T cell repertoires in COVID-19. Study at large: Donors in the United States, Italy and Spain gave samples during acute or convalescent COVID-19. The cDNA or gDNA used as material had been derived from T cells, B-cell-depleted T cells, or PBMCs.

The CDR3 is 14 residues long. V gave up 6 bases and J gave up 4 bases, with 15 bases separating them. Germline V gene data show CDR1 as LNHDA and CDR2 as SQIVND (reference sequence). As handled by the study authors: The assay estimated nucleated cells by amplifying reference gene primers. This table comes from immunoSEQ multiplex PCR, and its TCRdb copy is limited to in-frame clones, with some not included. V and J calls and clone size follow that table, whereas D and trimming were derived from the DNA. The sample lists fewer than 250,000 clones; roughly nine tenths were seen once. Sequencing input: peripheral blood. The J gene is TRBJ1-2, the V gene TRBV19; D is unclear. This clonotype originated in a man aged 55 to 70 who had recovered from COVID-19. Here the CDR3 DNA reads TGTGCCAGTAGGGCCGGGATTGGGCTCTATGGCTACACCTTC. Its protein product is CASRAGIGLYGYTF.